One and the same sample provided the 3 T cell receptor beta chains below, sequenced in a study of T cells in Graves' hyperthyroidism and ophthalmopathy. It was RNA transcripts that yielded the amplified TCR beta CDR3 regions. RT-PCR in the first round (using the HTBI primer set) targeted the TCR CDR3. Via MiXCR, TCRdb re-called the multiplex PCR reads, giving one row per CDR3 protein. Of approximately 430,000 distinct CDR3 sequences in the sample, less than 20% were seen once. The source material was blood. Every receptor here comes from a woman younger than 30 with Graves' hyperthyroidism.

The chain recombines TRBV4-1 with TRBJ2-5, with 12 nucleotides matching TRBD2. The germline V gene encodes CDR1 MGHRA and CDR2 YSYEKL. The CDR3 length is 23 residues. Trimming removed 2 bases from V and 2 bases from J; junction bases left unmatched: 24. CDR3 loop: CASSQWETSGGQEWLYPQETQYF. The CDR3 DNA sequence: TGCGCCAGCAGCCAATGGGAGACTAGCGGGGGCCAAGAGTGGCTTTACCCACAAGAGACCCAGTACTTC.

This clonotype was detected many times. This chain uses TRBV11-1 with TRBJ2-1; 14 bases fit TRBD2. The CDR3 covers 17 residues. Germline assignment: CDR1 SGHAT and CDR2 FQDESV (reference sequence). V shed 1 base and J 7 bases; nucleotides not matched to a gene: 6. This CDR3 reads CASSLGGTSGSQNEQFF. Written as DNA, the CDR3 is TGTGCCAGCAGCTTAGGGGGGACTAGCGGGAGTCAGAATGAGCAGTTCTTC.

The rearrangement uses TRBV5-1 and TRBJ1-4; D gene ambiguous. This CDR3 spans 14 amino acids. V lost 4 bases and J 0 bases, leaving 7 bases between the germline ends. The V gene's germline CDR1 is SGHRS and CDR2 YFSETQ. CDR3 coding DNA: TGCGCCAGCAGCGGAGGGTCAACTAATGAAAAACTGTTTTTT. Protein: CASSGGSTNEKLFF.